This T cell receptor beta chain was identified during a study of T cell responses to AZD1222 COVID-19 vaccine. TCRdb's table, derived via immunoSEQ multiplex PCR, lists solely in-frame clones and lacks some. The sample has more than 150,000 clones, around 94% seen once. Overall study findings and caveats: An increase in Spike-specific TCR breadth and depth was observed after two AZD1222 doses. A reported finding is that nearly half of spike-specific TCRs target unmutated variant regions.

Doses given second, at about 4 or about 12 weeks, were pooled. As regards this clone: The antigen is not known.

Per germline, CDR1 SGHNT and CDR2 YENEEA. There are 15 residues in the CDR3. The germline V and J ends were trimmed by 4 bases and 4 bases, with 13 bases remaining between them. This TCR was recovered from an adult who received the AZD1222 COVID-19 vaccine. The sequenced sample was peripheral blood, obtained 28 days after the second AZD1222 dose. The V gene is TRBV11-3, the J gene TRBJ2-2, with D possibly matching TRBD1 (5 bases). Written as DNA, the CDR3 is TGTGCCAGCAGCTCCTATCAGGGTAGCACCGGGGAGCTGTTTTTT. Amino acid sequence: CASSSYQGSTGELFF.